The 26 T cell receptor beta chains given below trace back to one sample, sequenced in a study of Ad26.COV2.S vaccination and SARS-CoV-2 variants. The treatment: 15 to 20 received Ad26.COV2.S at low or high dose, single or two shots; 5 received placebo; per-sample allocation not given. Samples were taken on day 63 after the first vaccine or placebo injection. Method: immunoSEQ multiplex PCR; TCRdb's copy keeps in-frame clones and lacks some. The sample lists approximately 450,000 clones; more than 80% were seen once. The material was peripheral blood, obtained in a trial of Ad26.COV2.S vaccine versus placebo. The receptors were sampled from a person aged 18-60 years who received the Ad26.COV2.S COVID-19 vaccine or a placebo.

This clone was counted once. The rearrangement joins TRBV5-1 to TRBJ2-5; D gene ambiguous. The CDR3 totals 15 residues. From germline, CDR1 is SGHRS and CDR2 YFSETQ. Trimming took 1 base from V and 1 from J, leaving 11 bases between them. CDR3 in DNA: TGCGCCAGCAGCTTGACCTCACGCGGCCAAGAGACCCAGTACTTC. Its translation is CASSLTSRGQETQYF. Combining the CDR3 with reference TRBV5-1 and TRBJ2-5 gives the whole variable domain KAGVTQTPRYLIKTRGQQVTLSCSPISGHRSVSWYQQTPGQGLQFLFEYFSETQRNKGNFPGRFSGRQFSNSRSEMNVSTLELGDSALYLCASSLTSRGQETQYFGPGTRLLVL.

The CDR3 DNA reads as TGTGCCAGCAGCTTAACTAGCGGGAGCTCATCCTACGAGCAGTACTTC. Translation: CASSLTSGSSSYEQYF. The chain links TRBV7-9 to TRBJ2-7; 11 nucleotides align to TRBD2. The J segment lost 1 base and the V segment lost 2 bases, leaving 4 bases of the junction unmatched. Germline V lookup: CDR1 SEHNR, CDR2 FQNEAQ (reference sequence). The CDR3 is 16 residues long.

The V call is TRBV5-1, the J call TRBJ2-3; 10 bases map to TRBD1. Germline CDR1 reads SGHRS; CDR2 reads YFSETQ. This CDR3 has 15 residues. J was trimmed by 6 bases and V by 1 base; bases with no gene match: 5. DNA for the CDR3: TGCGCCAGCAGCTTGCCCGGGACAGGGGCGGATACGCAGTATTTT. Protein sequence: CASSLPGTGADTQYF.

This clone occurred once. This chain joins TRBV18 and TRBJ1-2, with TRBD1 identical over 10 bases. Germline V gives CDR1 KGHSH, CDR2 LQKENI. J gave up 2 bases and V 5 bases, and 5 bases lay outside the gene matches. The CDR3 sequence is 15 residues long. The CDR3 region is CASSTGTGANYGYTF. CDR3 in DNA: TGTGCCAGCTCAACTGGGACAGGGGCGAACTATGGCTACACCTTC.

J is TRBJ2-7 and V is TRBV6-4, with 16 bases that match TRBD2. Losses at the gene ends were 3 bases for V and 7 bases for J; bases not matched to a gene: 18. Germline lookup yields CDR1 MRHNA and CDR2 SNTAGT. There are 20 residues in the CDR3. CDR3 bases: TGTGCCAGCAGTGAAGGTCTCACCGGGACTAGCGGGAGGGCCACTCGGGAGCAGTACTTC. Protein product: CASSEGLTGTSGRATREQYF.

J is TRBJ1-2 and V is TRBV2, with D unclear. Germline V gene data show CDR1 as SNHLY and CDR2 as FYNNEI. This CDR3 is 15 amino acids long. Trimming removed 4 bases from V and 2 bases from J, with 14 bases in between. CDR3 residues: CASSALDGVNYGYTF. CDR3 DNA sequence: TGTGCCAGCAGTGCTCTCGACGGGGTGAACTATGGCTACACCTTC.

This CDR3 reads CASSLQGPYNEQFF. CDR3 nucleotide sequence: TGCGCCAGCAGCTTACAGGGCCCTTACAATGAGCAGTTCTTC. This chain connects TRBV5-1 to TRBJ2-1; the D gene is possibly TRBD1 (6 bases). CDR3 length: 14 residues. With 2 bases removed from V and 4 bases from J, the gap between germline ends came to 10 bases. Germline V gene lookup returns CDR1 SGHRS and CDR2 YFSETQ.

J is TRBJ2-1 and V is TRBV7-6, with D possibly matching TRBD1 (6 bases). V gave up 1 base and J gave up 15 bases, with 16 bases separating them. Germline V gene lookup returns CDR1 SGHVS and CDR2 FNYEAQ. The CDR3 covers 13 residues. CDR3 sequence: CASSLVWDKAAFF. CDR3 DNA: TGTGCCAGCAGCTTAGTCTGGGACAAGGCCGCGTTCTTC.

The V and J genes are TRBV6-6 and TRBJ2-7; perhaps TRBD2 as D (6 bases). The CDR3 covers 14 residues. Trimming cost V 5 bases and J 6 bases, with 17 bases left between them. Per germline, CDR1 MNHNY and CDR2 SVGAGI (reference sequence). The CDR3 here is CASSPLAGKSEQYF. Written as DNA, the CDR3 is TGTGCCAGCAGTCCGCTGGCGGGGAAAAGCGAGCAGTACTTC.

This chain joins TRBV6-6 and TRBJ2-1; D perhaps matches TRBD1 (11 bases). Per the germline V gene, CDR1 is MNHNY and CDR2 is SVGAGI (reference sequence). CDR3 length equals 19 residues. The V gene lost 6 bases and the J gene lost 3 bases, with 27 bases spanning the gap. The CDR3 sequence is CASSRGTGGTSGVYNEQFF. CDR3 nucleotide sequence: TGTGCCAGCAGCCGAGGGACAGGGGGAACTAGCGGGGTCTACAATGAGCAGTTCTTC.

This CDR3 reads CASSYVRDQPQHF. The CDR3 DNA reads as TGTGCCAGCAGTTACGTACGTGATCAGCCCCAGCATTTT. The V gene is TRBV27, the J gene TRBJ1-5; D uncertain. Trimming shortened V by 4 bases and J by 5 bases, and 9 bases separated the two germline ends. Germline V gene lookup returns CDR1 MNHEY and CDR2 SMNVEV (reference sequence). The CDR3 runs to 13 residues.

The chain is built from TRBV7-9 and TRBJ2-1; TRBD2 matches at 7 bases. The V and J ends lost 5 bases and 1 base, in that order; junction bases with no gene match: 14. Germline V lookup: CDR1 SEHNR, CDR2 FQNEAQ (reference sequence). The CDR3 length is 18 residues. The CDR3 protein is CASSPLASGMSSYNEQFF. The DNA for the CDR3 is TGTGCCAGCAGCCCGCTGGCCAGCGGGATGAGTTCCTACAATGAGCAGTTCTTC.

The gene calls are TRBV2 and TRBJ1-3; D call uncertain. V was cut by 6 bases and J by 9 bases, with 18 bases left in between. CDR1 is SNHLY, CDR2 FYNNEI, per germline. The CDR3 extends over 14 amino acids. This CDR3 reads CASSPPGPRTTIYF. CDR3 nucleotide sequence: TGTGCCAGCAGCCCCCCCGGACCGCGAACCACCATATATTTT. The whole variable domain, filled in from reference TRBV2 and TRBJ1-3, reads EPEVTQTPSHQVTQMGQEVILRCVPISNHLYFYWYRQILGQKVEFLVSFYNNEISEKSEIFDDQFSVERPDGSNFTLKIRSTKLEDSAMYFCASSPPGPRTTIYFGEGSWLTVV.

The chain uses TRBV10-2 and TRBJ2-5; 12 nucleotides align to TRBD2. This CDR3 spans 17 amino acids. J gave up 5 bases and V 4 bases, and 11 bases lay outside the gene matches. The germline V gene encodes CDR1 WSHSY and CDR2 SAAADI. The CDR3 coding sequence is TGCGCCAGCAGTGGGTTAGCGACTAGCGGGAGTGGGGAGACCCAGTACTTC. It codes for CASSGLATSGSGETQYF.

V gene TRBV28 combines with J gene TRBJ1-5, with 8 bases that match TRBD1. This CDR3 contains 14 residues. The trim removed 7 bases at V and 6 bases at J, leaving 8 bases unmatched. From germline, CDR1 is MDHEN and CDR2 SYDVKM. CDR3 sequence: CASTSHRGGQPQHF. In DNA, the CDR3 is TGTGCCAGCACCTCCCACAGGGGGGGTCAGCCCCAGCATTTT.

The chain combines TRBV7-2 with TRBJ1-1; perhaps TRBD1 as D (5 bases). The germline V gene encodes CDR1 SGHTA and CDR2 FQGNSA. This CDR3 spans 16 amino acids. V was trimmed by 3 bases and J by 2 bases, leaving 16 bases between them. This CDR3 is CASSFPGRTQNTEAFF. CDR3 coding DNA: TGTGCCAGCAGCTTCCCGGGACGGACTCAAAACACTGAAGCTTTCTTT.

The chain is built from TRBV18 and TRBJ1-6; D gene ambiguous. V lost 0 bases and J 4 bases, leaving 7 bases between the germline ends. This CDR3 region has 15 residues. Looked up from germline, CDR1 is KGHSH and CDR2 is LQKENI. The CDR3: CASSPPGSYNSPLHF. The CDR3 DNA is TGTGCCAGCTCACCACCCGGGAGTTATAATTCACCCCTCCACTTT.

On this clone: The same CDR3 also results from other DNA sequences found in this sample. The chain uses TRBV7-6 and TRBJ2-6; D not certain. This CDR3 contains 15 residues. From germline, CDR1 is SGHVS and CDR2 FNYEAQ. The V end lost 1 base, the J end lost 1 base, and 5 bases lay between the germline ends. CDR3 protein: CASSLVGSGANVLTF. CDR3 in DNA: TGTGCCAGCAGCTTAGTGGGTTCTGGGGCCAACGTCCTGACTTTC.

The chain has TRBV13 and TRBJ2-7; 8 bases map to TRBD1. The germline V gene has CDR1 PRHDT and CDR2 FYEKMQ (reference sequence). V trimming: 4 bases; J trimming: 4 bases; junction bases outside the gene matches: 3. The CDR3 has 13 amino acids. CDR3 sequence: CASSSRTGYEQYF. The CDR3 coding sequence is TGTGCCAGCAGCTCCCGGACAGGGTACGAGCAGTACTTC.

V gene TRBV3-1 (or the pseudogene TRBV3-2) combines with J gene TRBJ1-3; weak D call: TRBD1 (5 bases). The CDR3 totals 14 residues. The germline CDR1 and CDR2 sequences are LGHDT and YNNKEL (reference sequence). V was clipped by 4 bases and J by 4 bases, with 11 bases between them. The CDR3 sequence: CASSRAGTGNTIYF. CDR3 nucleotide sequence: TGTGCCAGCAGCCGGGCAGGGACGGGAAACACCATATATTTT.

As to this clone: The sample carries other DNA sequences with the same CDR3. The genes are TRBV9 and TRBJ1-3; D ambiguous. CDR3 length equals 15 residues. V was shortened by 0 bases and J by 0 bases, with 7 bases between the two germline ends. The germline V gene encodes CDR1 SGDLS and CDR2 YYNGEE. For the CDR3, the DNA is TGTGCCAGCAGCGTAGCTGGGCTCTCTGGAAACACCATATATTTT. Amino acids: CASSVAGLSGNTIYF. Combining the CDR3 with reference TRBV9 and TRBJ1-3 gives the whole variable domain DSGVTQTPKHLITATGQRVTLRCSPRSGDLSVYWYQQSLDQGLQFLIQYYNGEERAKGNILERFSAQQFPDLHSELNLSSLELGDSALYFCASSVAGLSGNTIYFGEGSWLTVV.

The chain links TRBV21-1 to TRBJ2-6; TRBD1, the D gene given by the table, was not confirmed from the DNA. TRBV21-1 is recorded as a pseudogene. The CDR3 runs 18 residues. CDR3 region: CASSKSNSRAPGANVLTF. In DNA, the CDR3 is TGTGCCAGCAGCAAATCAAACTCCAGGGCTCCTGGGGCCAACGTCCTGACTTTC.

On this clone: One end of the junction is discordant with germline, which a read error may explain. This chain connects TRBV5-5 to TRBJ1-1; no definite D call. The length of the CDR3 is 13 residues. Germline CDR1 SGHKS, CDR2 YYEKEE (reference sequence). The CDR3 bases are TGTGCCAGCACCTTGACGTCAAACACTGAAGCTTTCTTT. Amino acid sequence: CASTLTSNTEAFF.

V is TRBV4-3 and J is TRBJ1-2, with 7 nucleotides matching TRBD1. This CDR3 contains 15 residues. Per germline, CDR1 LGHNA and CDR2 YSLEER. V dropped 1 base and J dropped 6; count of bases not matched to a gene: 8. CDR3 sequence reads: CASSQVRTGRDGYTF. The CDR3 bases are TGCGCCAGCAGCCAAGTTAGGACAGGACGGGATGGCTACACCTTC.

The V call is TRBV28, the J call TRBJ1-1, with unresolved D. CDR3 length equals 16 residues. Trimming took off 3 bases at V and 1 base at J, with 15 bases between the two ends. Looked up from germline, CDR1 is MDHEN and CDR2 is SYDVKM. The CDR3 spells CASSFPGQQQNTEAFF. DNA of the CDR3: TGTGCCAGCAGTTTCCCAGGTCAACAGCAGAACACTGAAGCTTTCTTT.

CDR3: CASSLGLAGVYEQFF. CDR3 DNA sequence: TGTGCCAGCAGCCTCGGACTAGCGGGAGTCTATGAGCAGTTCTTC. The chain joins TRBV7-2 to TRBJ2-1; TRBD2 agrees at 13 bases. V gave up 5 bases and J gave up 8 bases; unmatched junction bases: 6. In germline, CDR1 is SGHTA, CDR2 FQGNSA. The CDR3 contains 15 residues.